Each of the 12 T cell receptor beta chains below was sequenced from the same sample in a study of regulatory T cells in long-lasting Graves disease. Researchers made TCR beta libraries by using iRepertoire HTBI primers and running Arm-PCR on CDR3 regions. TCRdb itself ran the multiplex PCR reads through MiXCR, one entry per CDR3 protein. The sample holds about 660,000 distinct CDR3 sequences; 30% are singletons and the top ten take about 40%. Time point specified: persistent/refractory GD, antithyroid drugs over 5 years with positive TRAb. Isolated PBMC RNA provided the starting material for the TCR library. The material was peripheral blood mononuclear cells (PBMCs), obtained when the disease was refractory, from a patient treated with antithyroid drugs. Receptors originate from a female donor with Graves disease.

This clonotype was recorded a few times. The chain joins TRBV27 to TRBJ1-5, with TRBD1 identical over 8 bases. V was clipped by 3 bases and J by 7 bases; unmatched bases: 8. The CDR3 is 15 amino acids. Germline V gene data show CDR1 as MNHEY and CDR2 as SMNVEV (reference sequence). The CDR3 reads CASSFQGTGGQPQHF. As DNA, the CDR3 is TGTGCCAGCAGTTTCCAAGGGACAGGTGGGCAGCCCCAGCATTTT.

The V gene is TRBV20-1, the J gene TRBJ2-5, with D unresolved. Looked up from germline, CDR1 is DFQATT and CDR2 is SNEGSKA (reference sequence). V was pared by 1 base and J by 4 bases, with 13 bases between. This CDR3 has 14 amino acids. For the CDR3, the DNA is TGCAGTGCTAGAGTAAGGGTGTCCACAGAGACCCAGTACTTC. Its protein is CSARVRVSTETQYF.

Details on this clonotype: This may stem from a read error, because a much larger clone lies one nucleotide away. The chain carries TRBV6-5 and TRBJ1-1; D unclear. This CDR3 has 15 amino acids. Germline V lookup: CDR1 MNHEY, CDR2 SVGAGI. The CDR3: CACSYVQGVRTEAFF. The CDR3 DNA reads as TGTGCCTGCAGTTACGTACAAGGAGTACGGACTGAAGCTTTCTTT.

This clonotype was detected a few times. CDR3 nucleotides: TGCAGTGCGAGGATCAGGGGTAGGGAGACCCAGTACTTC. Translated: CSARIRGRETQYF. The V gene is TRBV20-1, the J gene TRBJ2-5; tentatively, D is TRBD1 (6 bases). The CDR3 runs to 13 residues. Germline CDR1 is DFQATT and CDR2 is SNEGSKA (reference sequence). Trimming took 6 bases from V and 5 from J, leaving 16 bases between them.

This clonotype was recorded at least ten times. The chain carries TRBV6-1 and TRBJ1-5; TRBD1 matches 8 bases. Trimming at V came to 5 bases and at J to 9 bases, leaving 18 bases not matched to a gene. Germline CDR1 reads MNHNS; CDR2 reads SASEGT. CDR3 length equals 17 residues. For the CDR3, the DNA is TGTGCCAGCAGTCGTTCCCAAGGACAGGGCTGGACCTGGCCCCAGCATTTT. It encodes CASSRSQGQGWTWPQHF.

The rearrangement uses TRBV28 and TRBJ2-7, with 8 bases identical to TRBD2. Germline-derived CDR1 and CDR2 are MDHEN and SYDVKM. V shed 8 bases, J shed 7 bases, and the junction held 10 bases outside the gene matches. This CDR3 is 13 amino acids long. The CDR3 is CASQAGVLGEQYF. The DNA of the CDR3 is TGTGCCAGCCAAGCGGGAGTCCTGGGGGAGCAGTACTTC.

This clonotype occurred a few times. The CDR3 is CASSARTGGENTEAFF. The CDR3 bases are TGTGCCAGCAGCGCCCGGACAGGGGGCGAGAACACTGAAGCTTTCTTT. V usage is TRBV3-1 and J usage is TRBJ1-1, with 11 bases matching TRBD1. Germline CDR1 reads LGHDT; CDR2 reads YNNKEL (reference sequence). V lost 5 bases, J lost 1 base, and 6 bases stayed unmatched. The CDR3 runs 16 residues. Full variable domain (outside the CDR3, taken from reference TRBV3-1 and TRBJ1-1): DTAVSQTPKYLVTQMGNDKSIKCEQNLGHDTMYWYKQDSKKFLKIMFSYNNKELIINETVPNRFSPKSPDKAHLNLHINSLELGDSAVYFCASSARTGGENTEAFFGQGTRLTVV.

J is TRBJ1-2 and V is TRBV2; TRBD1 matches 7 bases. Unmatched junction bases numbered 7, after V lost 4 bases and J lost 8 bases. The CDR3 is made up of 13 amino acids. CDR1 is SNHLY and CDR2 is FYNNEI in the germline V gene. CDR3 residues: CASSGTGARGYTF. CDR3 nucleotides: TGTGCCAGCAGTGGAACAGGGGCTCGGGGCTACACCTTC.

This clonotype was seen only a few times. The chain links TRBV16 to TRBJ1-5, with unresolved D. From germline, CDR1 is KGHSY and CDR2 FQNENV. The ends were cut back, 0 bases at V and 6 bases at J, with 6 bases in the middle. The CDR3 is 13 amino acids. CDR3 amino acids: CASSQSKGQPQHF. The CDR3 bases are TGTGCCAGCAGCCAATCCAAGGGTCAGCCCCAGCATTTT.

The V and J genes are TRBV29-1 and TRBJ1-5, with 10 bases lining up with TRBD1. The CDR3 runs 14 residues. Per the germline V gene, CDR1 is SQVTM and CDR2 is ANQGSEA. V was pared by 4 bases and J by 5 bases, with 5 bases of the junction left unmatched. The CDR3 nucleotides are TGCAGCGTTGGGGCCGGGACAGGGGATCAGCCCCAGCATTTT. This sequence encodes CSVGAGTGDQPQHF.

The V call is TRBV7-8, the J call TRBJ1-1; D gene ambiguous. Germline assignment: CDR1 SGHVS and CDR2 FQNEAQ. The germline V and J ends were trimmed by 0 bases and 4 bases, with 9 bases remaining between them. The CDR3 totals 14 residues. The CDR3 DNA sequence: TGTGCCAGCAGCTTAGCTGAAATCGGCACTGAAGCTTTCTTT. It is translated as CASSLAEIGTEAFF.

This clonotype came up many times. The J gene is TRBJ1-1, the V gene TRBV2, with D uncertain. V lost 6 bases and J 1 base, leaving 6 bases between the germline ends. Germline V CDR1 and CDR2: SNHLY, FYNNEI. This CDR3 has 12 amino acids. CDR3: CASRQSNTEAFF. CDR3 coding DNA: TGTGCCAGCAGACAGTCGAACACTGAAGCTTTCTTT.